This note documents a single T cell receptor beta chain sequence. This entry comes from a study of blood T cell repertoires in COVID-19. Clones were sequenced by immunoSEQ multiplex PCR, and TCRdb holds only the in-frame ones, with some missing. The table lists 200,000 to 250,000 clones, 65% to 85% of them singletons. Between the trimmed V and J ends, which lost 1 base and 10 bases, there was a span of 7 bases. Germline V CDR1 and CDR2: SGHTA, FQGNSA. CDR3 length: 12 amino acids. Sequencing was carried out using PBMCs or T cells enriched from blood (not recorded which). The chain carries TRBV7-2 and TRBJ1-4, with D perhaps matching TRBD1 (6 bases). This clonotype was sampled from a woman in her 40s with acute COVID-19. The CDR3 region is CASSLEDRKLFF. In DNA form, the CDR3 reads TGTGCCAGCAGCTTAGAGGACAGAAAACTGTTTTTT.